The rows below give T cell receptor beta chains drawn from one sample of a study of CD8 T cells in Susac syndrome. MiXCR was run by TCRdb on the immunoSEQ multiplex PCR reads, yielding one entry per CDR3 protein. The table has 160,000 or so distinct CDR3 sequences, 85% to 95% seen once. Sequenced: CD8+ T cells from PBMCs. These receptors were collected from a human donor with multiple sclerosis. CDR3s include the opening cysteine and the closing phenylalanine or tryptophan. D genes are given only for firm matches.

J,V,D,DNA,CDR3
TRBJ2-5,TRBV12-3/TRBV12-4,-,TGTGCCAGCAGTTTGTCAGAGACCCAGTACTTC,CASSLSETQYF
TRBJ2-7,TRBV29-1,-,TGCAGCGCAAACAGGGGAGGCGAGCAGTACTTC,CSANRGGEQYF
TRBJ2-3,TRBV18,-,TGTGCCAGCTCACCACCCGGAGGGAGCACAGATACGCAGTATTTT,CASSPPGGSTDTQYF
TRBJ2-2,TRBV23-1,-,TGCGCCAGCAGTCAATGGGCCGGACAGCTGAACACCGGGGAGCTGTTTTTT,CASSQWAGQLNTGELFF
TRBJ2-1,TRBV20-1,-,TGCAGTGCTCAAGAGACCTACAATGAGCAGTTCTTC,CSAQETYNEQFF
TRBJ2-1,TRBV15,-,TGTGCCACCAGCAGAGATGAGGGGGGGCCCTCCTACAATGAGCAGTTCTTC,CATSRDEGGPSYNEQFF
TRBJ2-3,TRBV29-1,TRBD2,TGCAGCGTTGTCGGGCTAGCGGGAGGGTTGGCAGATACGCAGTATTTT,CSVVGLAGGLADTQYF
TRBJ2-1,TRBV12-5,-,TGTGCTAGTGGTTTTGGGGCCGGGTTTCTGTTCTTC,CASGFGAGFLFF
TRBJ2-7,TRBV29-1,TRBD1,TGCAGCGTTGAAGAGGACAGGTGGTACGAGCAGTACTTC,CSVEEDRWYEQYF
TRBJ1-2,TRBV30,-,TGTGCCTGGAGTCCCTCGAGAGTATACGGCTACACCTTC,CAWSPSRVYGYTF
TRBJ1-1,TRBV20-1,-,TGCAGTGCTAGCCTCGGGAGGGGATTAGTTGAAGCTTTCTTT,CSASLGRGLVEAFF
TRBJ2-5,TRBV7-9,TRBD1,TGTGCCAGCAGCCCCCCCGACAGGGGACGAACAGAGACCCAGTACTTC,CASSPPDRGRTETQYF
TRBJ2-1,TRBV9,-,TGTGCCAGCAGCGTAGTCCCGGGATTAAATGAGCAGTTCTTC,CASSVVPGLNEQFF